This T cell receptor beta chain was identified in a study of cytotoxic CD8 clonotypes in ibrutinib-treated CLL. TCRdb's table, derived via immunoSEQ multiplex PCR, lists solely in-frame clones and lacks some. The sample includes nearly 85,000 clones, about 85% of them seen just once. Study results and limitations: Few clonotypes were public, and these shrank or held steady under treatment.

A note on this clone: The antigen remains unidentified. Mismatch with germline at one junction end may stem from a read error.

The germline V gene has CDR1 SGHNT and CDR2 YENEEA. This CDR3 region has 10 residues. This TCR was recovered from a human donor with chronic lymphocytic leukemia. The material sequenced was PBMCs, taken after 12 months of ibrutinib treatment. The chain combines TRBV11-3 with TRBJ1-2; D gene uncertain. The CDR3 DNA reads TGTGCCAGCAGCTTAGATCCTCATTCCTTC. As protein: CASSLDPHSF.